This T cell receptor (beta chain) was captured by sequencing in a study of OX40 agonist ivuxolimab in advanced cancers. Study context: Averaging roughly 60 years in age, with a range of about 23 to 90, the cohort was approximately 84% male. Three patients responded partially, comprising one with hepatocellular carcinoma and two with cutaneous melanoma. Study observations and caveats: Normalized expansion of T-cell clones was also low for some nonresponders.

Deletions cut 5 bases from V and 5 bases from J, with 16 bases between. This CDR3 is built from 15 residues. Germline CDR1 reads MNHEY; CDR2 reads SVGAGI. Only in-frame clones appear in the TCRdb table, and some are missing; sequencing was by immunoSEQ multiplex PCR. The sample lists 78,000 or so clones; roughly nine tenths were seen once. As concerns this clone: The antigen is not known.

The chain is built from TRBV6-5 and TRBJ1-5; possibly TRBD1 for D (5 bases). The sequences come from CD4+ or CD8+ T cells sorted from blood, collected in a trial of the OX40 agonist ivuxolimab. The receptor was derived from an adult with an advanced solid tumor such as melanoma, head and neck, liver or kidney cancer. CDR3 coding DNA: TGTGCCAGCAGTGTCGGAGGCTGGGGGGATCAGCCCCAGCATTTT. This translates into CASSVGGWGDQPQHF.